This T cell receptor beta chain is from a study of a mutant IDH1 vaccine in newly diagnosed glioma. V shed 5 bases and J shed 2 bases, with 13 bases lying between them. This CDR3 contains 14 residues. Looked up from germline, CDR1 is MDHEN and CDR2 is SYDVKM. Time point of the sample: week 23, last vaccination. Topical imiquimod accompanied each vaccine dose, which consisted of 300 ug of mutant IDH1 20-mer peptide. With respect to this clone: Its matching antigen is unknown.

Libraries were prepared by immunoSEQ multiplex PCR; TCRdb keeps only in-frame clonotypes and omits some of them. This repertoire shows some 40,000 clones, about four fifths found once; its top ten account for 4% to 6%. Study-wide points: Pseudoprogression appears to have had no connection to changes in top peripheral T cell clonotypes. A vaccine-induced immune response developed in roughly 93% of the patients.

The receptor was derived from a man in his forties with glioma. The chain uses TRBV28 and TRBJ2-7; a weak D match, TRBD1 (6 bases). The sequences come from PBMCs, collected from a glioma patient whose treatment included an IDH1 peptide vaccine. The CDR3, as DNA: TGTGCCAGCAGTAGAACAGGGATCCCCTACGAGCAGTACTTC. Translation: CASSRTGIPYEQYF.